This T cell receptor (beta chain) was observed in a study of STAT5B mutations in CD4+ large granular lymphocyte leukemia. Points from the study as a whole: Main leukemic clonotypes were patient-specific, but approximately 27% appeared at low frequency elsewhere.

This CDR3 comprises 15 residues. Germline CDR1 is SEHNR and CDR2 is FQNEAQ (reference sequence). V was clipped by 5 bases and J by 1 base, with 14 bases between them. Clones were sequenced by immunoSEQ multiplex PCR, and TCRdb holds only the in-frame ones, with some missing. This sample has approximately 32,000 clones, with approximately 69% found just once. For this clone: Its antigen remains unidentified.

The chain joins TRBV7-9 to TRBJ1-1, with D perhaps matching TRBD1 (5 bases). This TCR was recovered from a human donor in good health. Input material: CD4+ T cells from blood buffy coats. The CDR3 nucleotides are TGTGCCAGCAGCCGTAGGGGTCAGCGGAACACTGAAGCTTTCTTT. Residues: CASSRRGQRNTEAFF.